The T cell receptor (beta chain) under discussion was sequenced for a study of Graves' ophthalmopathy and Graves' hyperthyroidism. Turning to the study itself: Stable hyperthyroidism denotes an absence of ophthalmopathy throughout 18 months of follow-up.

Per the germline V gene, CDR1 is SQVTM and CDR2 is ANQGSEA. The CDR3 is 14 residues long. V lost 2 bases and J lost 4, with 11 bases in between. RNA transcripts served as template for amplifying TCR beta CDR3 sequences. First-round RT-PCR with HTBI primers preceded a second-round multiplex PCR. TCRdb independently ran MiXCR on the multiplex PCR reads; one entry per CDR3 protein. This sample has 900,000 to 1,200,000 distinct CDR3 sequences; less than 45% occur once, and the top ten carry around 10%. About this clonotype itself: Its cognate antigen is unknown.

Whole-study results and caveats: Also, most clonotypes expanded in the thyroid above 0.001 frequency appeared in blood. Ophthalmopathy and stable hyperthyroidism were discriminated by a 13-signature model, with about 90% sensitivity and 81.08% specificity. In predicting ophthalmopathy progression, the model reached approximately 70% sensitivity and 72% to 85% specificity.

The TCR sequence derives from an adult man with Graves' hyperthyroidism. The sequenced material came from peripheral blood or thyroid tissue (not recorded which). J is TRBJ1-4 and V is TRBV29-1; D is undetermined. CDR3 amino acids: CSVETRDGNEKLFF. In nucleotides, the CDR3 is TGCAGCGTTGAAACTAGGGATGGTAATGAAAAACTGTTTTTT.